These T cell receptor beta chains were read from a single sample in a study of T cells in Graves' hyperthyroidism and ophthalmopathy. One entry per CDR3 protein, called by TCRdb with MiXCR from the multiplex PCR reads. In the table there are about 840,000 distinct CDR3 sequences, over 35% of which are singletons. Sequencing used blood. These receptors originate from a man between 18 and 35 years old with Graves' hyperthyroidism. CDR3s include the opening cysteine and the closing phenylalanine or tryptophan. The D gene is left open where the match is weak. Size tells how often a clone was seen (once, few, many) or the class of an expanded clone, and some rows leave it out.

CDR3aa,CDR3nt,j_gene,abundance,v_gene,d_gene
CASSPTVTSGGYEQYF,TGTGCCAGCAGCCCTACAGTTACTAGCGGGGGTTACGAGCAGTACTTC,TRBJ2-7,few,TRBV9,TRBD2
CASSPGGGLSYEQYF,TGTGCCAGTTCGCCCGGCGGGGGGCTTTCCTACGAGCAGTACTTC,TRBJ2-7,-,TRBV19,TRBD2
CASSPRTGKAEAFF,TGTGCCAGCAGCCCTAGGACAGGGAAGGCTGAAGCTTTCTTT,TRBJ1-1,-,TRBV7-9,TRBD1
CSVEQLNTEAFF,TGCAGCGTTGAACAGCTGAACACTGAAGCTTTCTTT,TRBJ1-1,many,TRBV29-1,-
CASSDTSAGNQPQHF,TGCGCCAGCAGCGACACTTCGGCTGGCAATCAGCCCCAGCATTTT,TRBJ1-5,-,TRBV4-1,-
CASRERASGELFF,TGCGCCAGCAGGGAGAGGGCCTCCGGGGAGCTGTTTTTT,TRBJ2-2,many,TRBV10-1,-
CASSLEDRGRVDEQYF,TGTGCCAGCAGCTTGGAGGACAGGGGGCGGGTAGACGAGCAGTACTTC,TRBJ2-7,few,TRBV7-4,TRBD1
CASSSMGQVNEKLFF,TGCGCCAGCAGCTCCATGGGACAGGTTAATGAAAAACTGTTTTTT,TRBJ1-4,few,TRBV5-1,TRBD1
CSFTLSTGANVLTF,TGCAGCTTTACTCTTTCGACCGGGGCCAACGTCCTGACTTTC,TRBJ2-6,once,TRBV29-1,-
CASSLTGTGAEQYF,TGCGCCAGCAGCCTGACCGGGACAGGGGCCGAGCAGTACTTC,TRBJ2-7,-,TRBV4-1,TRBD1
CASSPGGTGELLF,TGCGCCAGCAGCCCGGGAGGTACCGGGGAGCTGCTTTTT,TRBJ2-2,-,TRBV7-6,TRBD2
CASSSWTSGEQYF,TGTGCCAGCAGTTCATGGACTAGCGGCGAGCAGTACTTC,TRBJ2-7,-,TRBV10-3,TRBD2
CASSRGPAEQYEQYF,TGTGCCAGCAGCCGAGGGCCAGCGGAACAATACGAGCAGTACTTC,TRBJ2-7,-,TRBV7-2,-
CSVVFDTGELFF,TGCAGCGTTGTGTTTGACACCGGGGAGCTGTTTTTT,TRBJ2-2,many,TRBV29-1,-
CASSFLRDRQAEAFF,TGTGCCAGCAGCTTCCTCCGGGACCGCCAAGCTGAAGCTTTCTTT,TRBJ1-1,-,TRBV7-2,-
CASRGGAYEQYF,TGTGCCAGCAGAGGAGGGGCCTACGAGCAGTACTTC,TRBJ2-7,many,TRBV19,-
CSALRGGGNTGELFF,TGCAGTGCTCTCCGGGGCGGGGGGAACACCGGGGAGCTGTTTTTT,TRBJ2-2,-,TRBV20-1,TRBD2
CSVEPGSNEKLFF,TGCAGCGTTGAGCCAGGGAGTAATGAAAAACTGTTTTTT,TRBJ1-4,-,TRBV29-1,-
CASGQSLGPGYTF,TGTGCCAGCGGTCAAAGCCTGGGACCGGGCTACACCTTC,TRBJ1-2,few,TRBV6-6,-
CASSPADRYGTGELFF,TGTGCCAGCAGCCCAGCGGACAGATACGGCACCGGGGAGCTGTTTTTT,TRBJ2-2,-,TRBV7-9,-
CASSLGGIDGHTF,TGCGCCAGCAGCTTAGGGGGGATCGATGGCCACACCTTC,TRBJ1-2,-,TRBV5-1,-
CSVVGGAGDDAGELFF,TGCAGCGTTGTTGGTGGGGCCGGGGATGACGCCGGGGAGCTGTTTTTT,TRBJ2-2,-,TRBV29-1,-
CSARPTGAKNIQYF,TGCAGTGCTCGTCCCACAGGGGCCAAAAACATTCAGTACTTC,TRBJ2-4,-,TRBV20-1,-
CSASSGGWGEQYF,TGCAGTGCTAGTTCTGGAGGGTGGGGCGAGCAGTACTTC,TRBJ2-7,few,TRBV20-1,-
CASSLGPRTPLSTDTQYF,TGTGCCAGCAGCTTAGGCCCTCGAACACCTTTAAGCACAGATACGCAGTATTTT,TRBJ2-3,-,TRBV7-9,-
CASSEQTGGNGYTF,TGTGCCAGCAGTGAACAGACAGGGGGTAATGGCTACACCTTC,TRBJ1-2,few,TRBV6-1,TRBD1